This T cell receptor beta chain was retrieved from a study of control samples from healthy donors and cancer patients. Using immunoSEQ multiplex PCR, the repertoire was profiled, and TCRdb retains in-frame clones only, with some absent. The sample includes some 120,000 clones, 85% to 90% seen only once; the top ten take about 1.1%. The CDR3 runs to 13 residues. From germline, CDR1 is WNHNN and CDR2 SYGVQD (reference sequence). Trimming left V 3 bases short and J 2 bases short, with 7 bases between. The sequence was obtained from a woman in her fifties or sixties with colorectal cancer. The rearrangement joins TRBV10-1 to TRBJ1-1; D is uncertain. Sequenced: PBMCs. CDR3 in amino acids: CASSEQLNTEAFF. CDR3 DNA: TGCGCCAGCAGTGAACAGCTAAACACTGAAGCTTTCTTT.